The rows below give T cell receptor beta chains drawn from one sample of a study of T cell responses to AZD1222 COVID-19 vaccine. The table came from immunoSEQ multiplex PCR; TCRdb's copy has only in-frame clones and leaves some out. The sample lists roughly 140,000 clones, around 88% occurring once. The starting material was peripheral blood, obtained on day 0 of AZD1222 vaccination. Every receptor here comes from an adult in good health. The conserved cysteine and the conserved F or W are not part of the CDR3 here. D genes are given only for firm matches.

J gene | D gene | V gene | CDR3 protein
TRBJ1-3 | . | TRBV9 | ASSVGRNSGNTIY
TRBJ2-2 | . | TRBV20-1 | SASRVTGELF
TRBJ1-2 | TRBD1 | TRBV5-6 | ASSTGNYGYT
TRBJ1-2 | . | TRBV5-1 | ASSAGTGNGYT
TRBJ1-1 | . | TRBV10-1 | ASRDRPMDTEAF
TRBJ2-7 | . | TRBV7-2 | ASSLDGGLREQY
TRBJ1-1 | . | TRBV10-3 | ATRPLPNTEAF
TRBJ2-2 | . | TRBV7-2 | ASSSALSNTGELF
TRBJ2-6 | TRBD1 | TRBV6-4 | ASSDSGGAGANVLT
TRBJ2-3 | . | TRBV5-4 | ASSLHSSRRTDTQY
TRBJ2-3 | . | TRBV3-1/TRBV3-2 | ASSPAGGTDTQY
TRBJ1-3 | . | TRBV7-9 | ASSPGQLSSGNTIY
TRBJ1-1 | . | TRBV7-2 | ASSLTGVENTEAF
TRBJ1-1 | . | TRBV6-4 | ASSETRDTEAF
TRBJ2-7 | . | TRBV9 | ASSVGREGVGEQY
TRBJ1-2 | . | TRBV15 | ATSRDQVGSKGGYT
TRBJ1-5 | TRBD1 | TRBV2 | ASSGGTGGLWPQH
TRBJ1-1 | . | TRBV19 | ASSAGRTGFTEAF
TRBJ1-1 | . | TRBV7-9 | ASSLTGSNTEAF
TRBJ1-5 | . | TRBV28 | AIAPLGQGGNQPQH
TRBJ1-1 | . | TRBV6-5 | ASSYKSAGTEAF
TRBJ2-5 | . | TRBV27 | ASSLSILAIPETQY
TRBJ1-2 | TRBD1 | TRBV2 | ASRGTGNYGYT
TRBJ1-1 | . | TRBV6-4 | ASSVEGGTEAF
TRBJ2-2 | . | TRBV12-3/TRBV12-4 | ASSFDSTGELF
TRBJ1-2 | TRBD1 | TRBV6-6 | ASSYGGTGFYYGYT
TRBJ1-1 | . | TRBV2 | ASVRPLTAYNTEAF
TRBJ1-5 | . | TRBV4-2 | ASSQADYSNQPQH
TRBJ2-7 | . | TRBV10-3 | AIGPSYEQY